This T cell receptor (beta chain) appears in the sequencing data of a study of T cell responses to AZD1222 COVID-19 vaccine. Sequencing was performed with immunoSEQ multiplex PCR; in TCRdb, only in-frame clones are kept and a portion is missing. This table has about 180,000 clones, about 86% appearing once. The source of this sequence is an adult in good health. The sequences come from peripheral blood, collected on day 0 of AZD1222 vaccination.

CDR3 region: CASSFPGGRLNSPLHF. Here the CDR3 DNA reads TGTGCCAGCAGCTTTCCAGGGGGCCGCCTTAATTCACCCCTCCACTTT. V gene TRBV11-2 combines with J gene TRBJ1-6, with 8 nucleotides matching TRBD1. Germline CDR1 SGHAT, CDR2 FQNNGV. V was clipped by 3 bases and J by 6 bases; unmatched bases: 7. The CDR3 runs to 16 residues.